The T cell receptor (beta chain) under discussion was sequenced for a study of cytomegalovirus exposure and HLA in healthy donors. Turning to the study itself: A data release that came early held approximately 92 million unique TCRs from HLA-typed donors. General study findings and limits: The authors confirmed in vitro that a few CMV-associated chains were specific for CMV antigens. Using a false discovery rate of 0.05, a later analysis showed that 15,000 to 20,000 TCR beta sequences were associated with HLA alleles.

Note on this clone: Its antigen is not known.

PCR employed 60 Vbeta and 13 Jbeta primers. Measured with immunoSEQ multiplex PCR; TCRdb has only the in-frame clones, and not every one. This sample has 200,000 to 250,000 clones, with roughly 84% found just once. Germline V gene data show CDR1 as LNHDA and CDR2 as SQIVND (reference sequence). The CDR3 has 12 amino acids. Material: PBMCs. V is TRBV19 and J is TRBJ2-1, with D tentatively TRBD2 (6 bases). The sequence was collected from a human donor in good health. The CDR3 reads CASLEEGNEQFF. DNA of the CDR3: TGTGCATCTCTGGAGGAGGGCAATGAGCAGTTCTTC.